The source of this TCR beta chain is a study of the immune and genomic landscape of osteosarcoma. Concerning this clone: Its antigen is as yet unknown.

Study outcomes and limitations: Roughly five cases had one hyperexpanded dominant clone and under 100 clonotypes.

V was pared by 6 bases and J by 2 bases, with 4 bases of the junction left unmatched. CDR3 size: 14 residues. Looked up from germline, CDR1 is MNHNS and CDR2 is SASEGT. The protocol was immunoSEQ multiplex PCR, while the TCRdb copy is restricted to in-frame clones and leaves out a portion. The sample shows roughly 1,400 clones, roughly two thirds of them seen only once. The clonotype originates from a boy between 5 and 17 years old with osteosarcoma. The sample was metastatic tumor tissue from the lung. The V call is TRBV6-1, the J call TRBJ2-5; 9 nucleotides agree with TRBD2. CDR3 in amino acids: CASSVAGEQETQYF. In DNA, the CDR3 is TGTGCCAGCAGCGTAGCGGGGGAACAAGAGACCCAGTACTTC.